The present entry profiles one T cell receptor beta chain with its context. The antigen remains undetermined. This table comes from immunoSEQ multiplex PCR, and its TCRdb copy is limited to in-frame clones, with some not included. The repertoire holds 2,000 to 2,500 clones, about 90% seen once, with 3.5% in the top ten. The data were taken from a study of brain metastases from non-small cell lung cancer. V lost 8 bases to trimming and J lost 9 bases, with 14 bases between them. Germline values: CDR1 MNHEY, CDR2 SVGAGI. The length of the CDR3 is 12 residues. Study-level findings and limits: T-cell infiltration was lower in brain metastases than primaries (P < 0.001). Paired brain metastases and primary tumors largely shared TCR repertoires.

The chain employs TRBV6-5 and TRBJ2-1; TRBD2 is a possible D gene (6 bases). The clonotype was recovered from a donor at least 40 years old with non-small cell lung cancer. Sample: primary lung tumor tissue. The CDR3 loop is CASWDFTGEQFF. CDR3 sequence (DNA): TGTGCCAGCTGGGACTTTACGGGTGAGCAGTTCTTC.